The 27 T cell receptor beta chains reported below all come from one sample, sequenced in a study of blood T cells in healthy people across ages. The use of a sample-barcoded 5' primer and a J-beta primer mix characterized a second PCR of about 7 to 12 cycles. TCRdb re-called the 5' RACE reads with MiXCR, one entry per CDR3 protein. This table has 1.6 million or so distinct CDR3 sequences, about 31% appearing once. Material: blood. The receptors derive from a woman aged 25 to 39 in good health.

This chain joins TRBV20-1 and TRBJ2-3, with D perhaps matching TRBD2 (6 bases). Looked up from germline, CDR1 is DFQATT and CDR2 is SNEGSKA (reference sequence). The CDR3 extends over 16 amino acids. Trimming took off 5 bases at V and 2 bases at J, with 20 bases between the two ends. CDR3 DNA sequence: TGCAGTGCTTTAGGACTATTAACGGGTGTCACAGATACGCAGTATTTT. It encodes CSALGLLTGVTDTQYF.

The gene calls are TRBV20-1 and TRBJ2-1, with 10 positions matching TRBD2. J gave up 10 bases and V 4 bases, and 4 bases lay outside the gene matches. The CDR3 runs 12 residues. The germline V gene has CDR1 DFQATT and CDR2 SNEGSKA (reference sequence). Here the CDR3 reads CSAKRGGKEQFF. CDR3 coding DNA: TGCAGTGCTAAGCGGGGGGGTAAGGAGCAGTTCTTC.

This clonotype was counted only a few times. The rearrangement uses TRBV28 and TRBJ1-2; 8 bases map to TRBD1. Germline CDR1 reads MDHEN; CDR2 reads SYDVKM. Losses at the gene ends were 5 bases for V and 11 bases for J; bases not matched to a gene: 7. The CDR3 length is 12 residues. The CDR3: CASSPTYRGYTF. CDR3 bases: TGTGCCAGCAGTCCCACGTACAGGGGGTACACCTTC.

This chain links TRBV24-1 with TRBJ2-3; D might be TRBD2 (5 bases). V gave up 3 bases and J gave up 2 bases, with 17 bases separating them. The germline CDR1 and CDR2 sequences are KGHDR and SFDVKD. The CDR3 length is 17 residues. CDR3 in amino acids: CATSDRDSSSFTDTQYF. The CDR3 coding sequence is TGTGCCACCAGTGATCGGGATAGCAGCTCCTTCACAGATACGCAGTATTTT.

About this clonotype itself: One end of the junction does not line up with germline, which may come from a read error. The V call is TRBV9, the J call TRBJ2-2; tentative D call: TRBD2 (5 bases). CDR1 and CDR2 from the germline V gene are SGDLS and YYNGEE. The CDR3 spans 14 residues. The chain's CDR3 is CASSVAGISGERFF. The CDR3 bases are TGTGCCAGCAGCGTAGCGGGGATTTCCGGGGAGCGGTTTTTT.

Concerning this clonotype: A clone one base away is much larger, so this may be a read error. This rearrangement joins TRBV29-1 to TRBJ2-1; the D gene is possibly TRBD2 (6 bases). CDR1 is SQVTM and CDR2 is ANQGSEA in the germline V gene. The CDR3 has 15 amino acids. Trimming took 4 bases from V and 6 from J, leaving 19 bases between them. CDR3 nucleotides: TGCAGCGTTGGGGGGGTGGCAGGTCGGTGCAATGAGCAGTTCTTC. Translation gives CSVGGVAGRCNEQFF.

This clonotype was seen a handful of times. The gene calls are TRBV5-6 and TRBJ2-7; D is unresolved. Germline assignment: CDR1 SGHDT and CDR2 YYEEEE. V was pared by 0 bases and J by 2 bases, with 12 bases between. This CDR3 comprises 15 residues. The CDR3 coding sequence is TGTGCCAGCAGCTTGGGGCCCCGGGCAACCTACGAGCAGTACTTC. It yields the protein CASSLGPRATYEQYF.

On this clonotype itself: This may come from a read error, since a much larger clone is one base off. The chain links TRBV1 to TRBJ2-7; the D call of TRBD1 is as the table states it, not checked on the DNA. TRBV1 is a pseudogene segment. This CDR3 comprises 12 residues. The chain's CDR3 is CTSSGGLDEQYF. The DNA of the CDR3 is TGCACCAGCAGCGGGGGGCTCGACGAGCAGTACTTC.

CDR3 bases: TGCAGTGCTAGAGTGAGTCACTATGGCTACACCTTC. Its protein product is CSARVSHYGYTF. This chain uses TRBV20-1 with TRBJ1-2; D gene uncertain. V dropped 1 base and J dropped 3 bases, with 6 bases sitting between them. Germline lookup yields CDR1 DFQATT and CDR2 SNEGSKA (reference sequence). The CDR3 spans 12 residues.

The sample holds many counts of this clonotype. One end of the junction varies from germline; a read error may be responsible. This chain uses TRBV5-1 with TRBJ1-2; TRBD1 matches 8 bases. The germline CDR1 and CDR2 sequences are SGHRS and YFSETQ. The CDR3 is 14 amino acids. The CDR3 sequence is CASSSRTGNYGYTF. In DNA form, the CDR3 reads TGTGCCAGCAGTTCGCGGACAGGGAACTATGGCTACACCTTC.

The V call is TRBV4-1, the J call TRBJ2-1; 7 bases are shared with TRBD2. Germline CDR1 and CDR2: MGHRA and YSYEKL. With V trimmed by 0 bases and J by 2 bases, 4 bases remained unmatched. This CDR3 comprises 16 residues. The CDR3 protein is CASSQDGAGPYNEQFF. The CDR3 bases are TGCGCCAGCAGCCAAGATGGAGCGGGACCCTACAATGAGCAGTTCTTC.

This clonotype came up a few times. This sequence joins TRBV27 and TRBJ2-1; D not resolved. The CDR3 has 15 amino acids. The ends were cut back, 2 bases at V and 3 bases at J, with 11 bases in the middle. CDR1 is MNHEY, CDR2 SMNVEV, per germline (reference sequence). CDR3 coding DNA: TGTGCCAGCAGTTTAGCCTTAGCTGGCTACAATGAGCAGTTCTTC. The encoded protein is CASSLALAGYNEQFF.

In its sample, this clonotype was seen a few times. V and J are TRBV5-1 and TRBJ2-5; 8 bases match TRBD1. V lost 0 bases to trimming and J lost 3 bases; unmatched junction nucleotides: 4. This CDR3 comprises 15 residues. CDR1 SGHRS and CDR2 YFSETQ come from the germline V gene. The CDR3 loop is CASSLGTGPKETQYF. The CDR3 DNA sequence: TGCGCCAGCAGCTTGGGGACAGGGCCCAAAGAGACCCAGTACTTC.

This clonotype was counted a few times. V is TRBV10-3 and J is TRBJ2-1; tentatively, D is TRBD1 (5 bases). V was clipped by 5 bases and J by 5 bases, with 7 bases between them. Germline assignment: CDR1 ENHRY and CDR2 SYGVKD. The CDR3 is 12 amino acids. The DNA of the CDR3 is TGTGCCATCAGTTTACAGGACAATGAGCAGTTCTTC. It translates to CAISLQDNEQFF.

In its sample, this clonotype was seen a few times. This chain uses TRBV18 with TRBJ2-1; 9 bases line up with TRBD2. The germline CDR1 and CDR2 sequences are KGHSH and LQKENI. The CDR3 is 16 residues long. Trimming took 3 bases from V and 6 from J; bases not matched to a gene: 9. In nucleotides, the CDR3 is TGTGCCAGCTCACCCGGGGGGACTAGCTCTTCCAATGAGCAGTTCTTC. Amino acids: CASSPGGTSSSNEQFF.

The chain carries TRBV12-3 or TRBV12-4 and TRBJ1-4, with 8 bases lining up with TRBD1. The J segment lost 2 bases and the V segment lost 6 bases, leaving 2 bases of the junction unmatched. CDR3 length: 14 amino acids. The DNA of the CDR3 is TGTGCCAGCAGGAGGACAGGGACTAATGAAAAACTGTTTTTT. This codes for CASRRTGTNEKLFF.

V and J are TRBV21-1 and TRBJ2-5; TRBD2, as called in the table, went unchecked against the DNA. TRBV21-1 is flagged as a pseudogene. The CDR3 spans 14 residues. The CDR3 reads CASSRLAGAETQYF. The DNA of the CDR3 is TGTGCCAGCAGCCGGCTAGCGGGGGCAGAGACCCAGTACTTC.

Concerning this clonotype: This clone may be a read error of a much larger clone one base away. J is TRBJ2-7 and V is TRBV15; 8 bases align to TRBD1. Germline loops: CDR1 LNHNV, CDR2 YYDKDF (reference sequence). CDR3 length: 15 amino acids. The CDR3 DNA reads TGTGCCACCGGCAGAGATACAGGGGGCTCCTACGAGCAGTACTTC. Protein sequence: CATGRDTGGSYEQYF.

The table lists this clonotype with a few counts. This chain uses TRBV6-5 with TRBJ2-3; no definite D call. Germline V lookup: CDR1 MNHEY, CDR2 SVGAGI. Trimming removed 4 bases at V and 1 base at J, with 9 bases between. The CDR3 is 14 amino acids. CDR3 nucleotide sequence: TGTGCCAGCAGTTGGGCGTCCCGCACAGATACGCAGTATTTT. Residues: CASSWASRTDTQYF.

The chain is built from TRBV18 and TRBJ2-7; 9 nucleotides align to TRBD1. From germline, CDR1 is KGHSH and CDR2 LQKENI. J lost 0 bases, V lost 4 bases, and 7 bases had no gene match. This CDR3 region has 16 residues. The CDR3 spells CASSQPGQGSSYEQYF. In nucleotides, the CDR3 is TGTGCCAGCTCACAACCGGGACAGGGCAGCTCCTACGAGCAGTACTTC.

With respect to this clonotype: Given a much more abundant clone one base away, this may be a read error. The V gene is TRBV28, the J gene TRBJ1-1; possibly TRBD1 for D (5 bases). Per germline, CDR1 MDHEN and CDR2 SYDVKM. The CDR3 consists of 15 residues. The V and J ends lost 3 bases and 3 bases respectively, with 14 bases between them. The CDR3 sequence is CASSLGPHGDTEAFF. CDR3 DNA: TGTGCCAGCAGTTTGGGGCCCCACGGCGACACTGAAGCTTTCTTT.

This clonotype was found many times. V and J are TRBV20-1 and TRBJ2-3; perhaps TRBD2 as D (5 bases). Germline V gene lookup returns CDR1 DFQATT and CDR2 SNEGSKA (reference sequence). The CDR3 spans 15 residues. Trimming shortened V by 4 bases and J by 0 bases, and 14 bases separated the two germline ends. CDR3 sequence: CSATLLAPSTDTQYF. The CDR3 coding sequence is TGCAGTGCTACCTTGCTAGCACCTAGCACAGATACGCAGTATTTT.

The V gene is TRBV11-2, the J gene TRBJ2-7; 9 positions agree with TRBD2. Trimming took 6 bases from V and 3 from J; bases not matched to a gene: 9. The CDR3 loop spans 15 amino acids. Germline-derived CDR1 and CDR2 are SGHAT and FQNNGV. Written as DNA, the CDR3 is TGTGCCAGCAGACTCGCTGGGACTAGCTTCTACGAGCAGTACTTC. Amino acids: CASRLAGTSFYEQYF.

The table lists this clonotype with a few counts. V and J are TRBV27 and TRBJ2-3; 9 nucleotides align to TRBD2. This CDR3 spans 16 amino acids. The trim removed 3 bases at V and 4 bases at J, leaving 8 bases unmatched. The germline V gene encodes CDR1 MNHEY and CDR2 SMNVEV (reference sequence). This CDR3 reads CASSFERGVPPDTQYF. The CDR3 DNA reads TGTGCCAGCAGTTTTGAGCGGGGGGTGCCCCCAGATACGCAGTATTTT.

The V gene is TRBV5-6, the J gene TRBJ2-5; D unclear. CDR3 length: 16 amino acids. Germline-derived CDR1 and CDR2 are SGHDT and YYEEEE. Trimming took off 1 base at V and 1 base at J, with 14 bases between the two ends. The CDR3 here is CASSLRVVTGQETQYF. The CDR3 nucleotides are TGTGCCAGCAGCTTGAGGGTGGTAACGGGCCAAGAGACCCAGTACTTC. Looking up the rest from reference TRBV5-6 and TRBJ2-5 gives the full variable domain: DAGVTQSPTHLIKTRGQQVTLRCSPKSGHDTVSWYQQALGQGPQFIFQYYEEEERQRGNFPDRFSGHQFPNYSSELNVNALLLGDSALYLCASSLRVVTGQETQYFGPGTRLLVL.

This clonotype occurred a few times. This chain uses TRBV13 with TRBJ2-3; no clear D. CDR1 and CDR2 from the germline V gene are PRHDT and FYEKMQ (reference sequence). Trimming removed 4 bases at V and 0 bases at J, with 8 bases between. The CDR3 is 14 amino acids. Here the CDR3 DNA reads TGTGCCAGCAGCTCAAAATATAGCACAGATACGCAGTATTTT. Residues: CASSSKYSTDTQYF.

This clonotype was seen a few times. An end of the junction differs from the germline gene, which may be a read error. CDR3 protein: CASTLSGTSRTNEQFF. The CDR3 DNA reads TGTGCCAGCACCTTATCCGGGACTAGCAGGACGAATGAGCAGTTCTTC. The rearrangement uses TRBV7-2 and TRBJ2-1, with 9 nucleotides matching TRBD2. CDR1 is SGHTA and CDR2 is FQGNSA in the germline V gene. CDR3 length: 16 amino acids. The entire variable domain, with the rest obtained from reference TRBV7-2 and TRBJ2-1, is as follows: GAGVSQSPSNKVTEKGKDVELRCDPISGHTALYWYRQSLGQGLEFLIYFQGNSAPDKSGLPSDRFSAERTGGSVSTLTIQRTQQEDSAVYLCASTLSGTSRTNEQFFGPGTRLTVL.